These 19 T cell receptor beta chains were sequenced from one sample in a study of beta chain features in type 1 diabetes. The whole isolated RNA underwent reverse transcription, so sequencing captured expressed TCRB transcripts. The assay was immunoSEQ multiplex PCR, and TCRdb's table has in-frame clones only and misses some. The repertoire holds under 800,000 clones, with roughly 16% as singletons. What was sequenced was naive CD4+ T cells from blood. These receptor sequences come from a man younger than 30 in good health.

This clone was counted between two and nine times. The chain has TRBV6-5 and TRBJ2-2; no clear D. V lost 7 bases, J lost 0 bases, and 12 bases lay in between. Germline-derived CDR1 and CDR2 are MNHEY and SVGAGI. The CDR3 spans 15 residues. The CDR3 nucleotides are TGTGCCAGCATAGAAAGGGTATCGAACACCGGGGAGCTGTTTTTT. Its translation is CASIERVSNTGELFF.

This clone was detected a few times. The identical CDR3 is also encoded by other nucleotide sequences in the sample. For the CDR3, the DNA is TGTGCCAGCAGGGAAACTGGACAGAACACTGAAGCTTTCTTT. This codes for CASRETGQNTEAFF. This chain uses TRBV2 with TRBJ1-1; D is possibly TRBD1 (5 bases). Trimming stripped 6 bases from V and 1 base from J, with 12 bases between. The CDR3 runs 14 residues. Germline CDR1 and CDR2: SNHLY and FYNNEI. Filled out from reference TRBV2 and TRBJ1-1, the complete variable domain reads EPEVTQTPSHQVTQMGQEVILRCVPISNHLYFYWYRQILGQKVEFLVSFYNNEISEKSEIFDDQFSVERPDGSNFTLKIRSTKLEDSAMYFCASRETGQNTEAFFGQGTRLTVV.

This sequence joins TRBV7-9 and TRBJ1-1; D unresolved. The germline V gene encodes CDR1 SEHNR and CDR2 FQNEAQ (reference sequence). V was cut by 0 bases and J by 1 base, with 9 bases left in between. This CDR3 has 15 amino acids. CDR3 nucleotides: TGTGCCAGCAGCTTAGCGAGGGCAGCGAACACTGAAGCTTTCTTT. It codes for CASSLARAANTEAFF.

In its sample, this clone was seen once. The chain uses TRBV19 and TRBJ1-1; the D gene is possibly TRBD1 (6 bases). Germline lookup yields CDR1 LNHDA and CDR2 SQIVND (reference sequence). This CDR3 is 17 amino acids long. V gave up 2 bases and J gave up 0 bases, with 16 bases separating them. The DNA for the CDR3 is TGTGCCAGTAGTATATGGGCGGACAGCCTCATGAACACTGAAGCTTTCTTT. It is translated as CASSIWADSLMNTEAFF. The full variable domain, its missing parts supplied by reference TRBV19 and TRBJ1-1, is DGGITQSPKYLFRKEGQNVTLSCEQNLNHDAMYWYRQDPGQGLRLIYYSQIVNDFQKGDIAEGYSVSREKKESFPLTVTSAQKNPTAFYLCASSIWADSLMNTEAFFGQGTRLTVV.

This chain links TRBV27 with TRBJ2-5; TRBD2 is a possible D gene (6 bases). Germline V CDR1 and CDR2: MNHEY, SMNVEV (reference sequence). The CDR3 totals 17 residues. V was shortened by 2 bases and J by 2 bases, with 18 bases between the two germline ends. The CDR3 loop reads CASSLPGTDDLQETQYF. CDR3 coding DNA: TGTGCCAGCAGTTTACCCGGGACTGACGACCTGCAAGAGACCCAGTACTTC.

The chain recombines TRBV12-2 with TRBJ2-5; TRBD2, the table's D call, lacks a check against the DNA. TRBV12-2 is a documented pseudogene. The CDR3 loop spans 14 amino acids. CDR3 sequence: CASRKGDLQETQYF. The CDR3, as DNA: TGTGCAAGTCGTAAAGGGGACTTACAAGAGACCCAGTACTTC.

This clone has a handful of counts. The chain recombines TRBV25-1 with TRBJ1-2, with TRBD1 matching 8 bases. The CDR3 spans 13 residues. The V gene's germline CDR1 is MGHDK and CDR2 SYGVNS. Germline trimming cut 5 bases from V and 8 bases from J; bases unmatched to any gene: 7. The CDR3 protein is CASSTVDRVGYTF. The DNA for the CDR3 is TGTGCCAGCAGTACTGTGGACAGGGTCGGCTACACCTTC.

To note about this clone: The sample contains more than one DNA sequence encoding this CDR3. The chain joins TRBV14 to TRBJ2-7; tentatively, D is TRBD2 (6 bases). The V gene lost 3 bases and the J gene lost 2 bases, with 11 bases spanning the gap. This CDR3 contains 14 residues. From germline, CDR1 is SGHDN and CDR2 FVKESK. In DNA, the CDR3 is TGTGCCAGCAGCCAGGCATGGGGGGCCTACGAGCAGTACTTC. Residues: CASSQAWGAYEQYF.

This clone was counted only a few times. The gene calls are TRBV28 and TRBJ2-2; D unresolved. CDR1 MDHEN and CDR2 SYDVKM come from the germline V gene. This CDR3 contains 13 residues. Trimming pared 7 bases from V and 3 bases from J, leaving 9 bases between. The CDR3 DNA reads TGTGCCAGCACGCAGTCCTACACCGGGGAGCTGTTTTTT. As protein: CASTQSYTGELFF.

This sequence joins TRBV28 and TRBJ2-7, with D uncertain. CDR1 and CDR2 from the germline V gene are MDHEN and SYDVKM. Trimming cost V 4 bases and J 5 bases, with 21 bases left between them. The CDR3 extends over 16 amino acids. CDR3 nucleotide sequence: TGTGCCAGCAGTTCCCCGGGTACCCACAAGCTGGACGAGCAGTACTTC. It yields the protein CASSSPGTHKLDEQYF. The complete variable domain, with remaining parts taken from reference TRBV28 and TRBJ2-7, reads DVKVTQSSRYLVKRTGEKVFLECVQDMDHENMFWYRQDPGLGLRLIYFSYDVKMKEKGDIPEGYSVSREKKERFSLILESASTNQTSMYLCASSSPGTHKLDEQYFGPGTRLTVT.

The chain combines TRBV7-9 with TRBJ1-3; D remains unclear. Trimming pared 5 bases from V and 0 bases from J, leaving 8 bases between. The CDR3 covers 14 residues. Germline V CDR1 and CDR2: SEHNR, FQNEAQ (reference sequence). This chain's CDR3 is CASSPAYSGNTIYF. The CDR3 bases are TGTGCCAGCAGCCCTGCCTACTCTGGAAACACCATATATTTT.

This clone was found a few times. The V and J genes are TRBV18 and TRBJ2-5, with 8 bases that match TRBD1. The CDR3 has 15 residues. The J segment lost 0 bases and the V segment lost 3 bases, leaving 3 bases of the junction unmatched. CDR1 and CDR2 (germline): KGHSH, LQKENI. The CDR3 DNA reads as TGTGCCAGCTCACCCCGGACAGGGAACCAAGAGACCCAGTACTTC. It specifies CASSPRTGNQETQYF.

J is TRBJ2-2 and V is TRBV11-1; 7 bases are a match to TRBD1. This CDR3 is 15 amino acids long. Trimming removed 7 bases from V and 0 bases from J; junction bases left unmatched: 5. In germline, CDR1 is SGHAT, CDR2 FQDESV (reference sequence). The DNA for the CDR3 is TGTGCCAGCACTACAGGGGCATCGAACACCGGGGAGCTGTTTTTT. Protein sequence: CASTTGASNTGELFF.

This clone was seen more than once but under ten times. The chain employs TRBV19 and TRBJ1-2; TRBD1 might be the D (5 bases). V lost 8 bases, J lost 4 bases, and 17 bases lay in between. The germline V gene has CDR1 LNHDA and CDR2 SQIVND (reference sequence). The CDR3 is 14 amino acids. CDR3 amino acids: CASGGQGTFYGYTF. CDR3 nucleotide sequence: TGTGCCAGTGGTGGGCAGGGAACTTTCTATGGCTACACCTTC.

The V gene is TRBV25-1, the J gene TRBJ2-1; tentative D call: TRBD1 (5 bases). The germline V and J ends were trimmed by 7 bases and 4 bases, with 14 bases remaining between them. Germline-derived CDR1 and CDR2 are MGHDK and SYGVNS. This CDR3 has 14 residues. Written as DNA, the CDR3 is TGTGCCAGCACCCCTCAGGACATTTACAATGAGCAGTTCTTC. Amino acid sequence: CASTPQDIYNEQFF. The variable domain in full, with the rest retrieved from reference TRBV25-1 and TRBJ2-1, is EADIYQTPRYLVIGTGKKITLECSQTMGHDKMYWYQQDPGMELHLIHYSYGVNSTEKGDLSSESTVSRIRTEHFPLTLESARPSHTSQYLCASTPQDIYNEQFFGPGTRLTVL.

This clone has just a few counts. The chain combines TRBV25-1 with TRBJ1-6; 9 positions agree with TRBD1. V was clipped by 4 bases and J by 7 bases; unmatched bases: 5. The CDR3 is 15 amino acids. Looked up from germline, CDR1 is MGHDK and CDR2 is SYGVNS. CDR3 nucleotides: TGTGCCAGCAGTGCCCCCGGGACAGGGAATTCACCCCTCCACTTT. Translating gives CASSAPGTGNSPLHF.

This clone was counted at least ten times. The junction and the germline gene differ at one end; a read error may be behind it. The chain joins TRBV13 to TRBJ2-7, with unresolved D. The length of the CDR3 is 11 residues. Germline CDR1 reads PRHDT; CDR2 reads FYEKMQ (reference sequence). The CDR3 region has the DNA TGTGCCAGCAGTTTAGCCCACGAGCAGTACTTC. Translation: CASSLAHEQYF. Drawing the rest from reference TRBV13 and TRBJ2-7, the complete variable domain is AAGVIQSPRHLIKEKRETATLKCYPIPRHDTVYWYQQGPGQDPQFLISFYEKMQSDKGSIPDRFSAQQFSDYHSELNMSSLELGDSALYFCASSLAHEQYFGPGTRLTVT.

This clone appeared many times. The chain recombines TRBV7-9 with TRBJ1-1; no firm D call. CDR1 SEHNR and CDR2 FQNEAQ come from the germline V gene (reference sequence). CDR3 length: 14 amino acids. Trimming pared 5 bases from V and 1 base from J, leaving 11 bases between. This chain's CDR3 is CASSHRTGNTEAFF. CDR3 coding DNA: TGTGCCAGCAGCCATAGGACGGGGAACACTGAAGCTTTCTTT.

A few counts support this clone. V gene TRBV9 combines with J gene TRBJ2-3; 10 bases are shared with TRBD2. V lost 4 bases, J lost 5 bases, and 4 bases stayed unmatched. This CDR3 region has 14 residues. CDR1 and CDR2 from the germline V gene are SGDLS and YYNGEE. The CDR3: CASSNRLAGDTQYF. CDR3 nucleotides: TGTGCCAGCAGCAACCGACTAGCGGGAGATACGCAGTATTTT.